This T cell receptor beta chain is from a study of cytomegalovirus exposure and HLA in healthy donors. Findings and limits, study-wide: Association with HLA alleles at 0.05 false discovery rate was found for 15,000 to 20,000 TCR beta sequences in a later analysis.

Regarding this clone: Its antigen is unknown.

Primers: 60 Vbeta forward and 13 Jbeta reverse. Using immunoSEQ multiplex PCR, the repertoire was profiled, and TCRdb retains in-frame clones only, with some absent. The sample consists of 150,000 to 200,000 clones, approximately 80% of them appearing once. The sequence derives from a woman aged 30 to 39 in good health and CMV-seropositive. The source material was PBMCs.

CDR3 DNA: TGTGCCAGCAGCTCGACTAGGATTGTGGAGCAGTACTTC. Translation gives CASSSTRIVEQYF. The rearrangement links TRBV7-9 to TRBJ2-7; D possibly corresponds to TRBD2 (6 bases). In germline, CDR1 is SEHNR, CDR2 FQNEAQ (reference sequence). The V gene lost 4 bases and the J gene lost 7 bases, with 14 bases spanning the gap. CDR3 length equals 13 residues. The whole variable domain, remainder taken from reference TRBV7-9 and TRBJ2-7, is DTGVSQNPRHKITKRGQNVTFRCDPISEHNRLYWYRQTLGQGPEFLTYFQNEAQLEKSRLLSDRFSAERPKGSFSTLEIQRTEQGDSAMYLCASSSTRIVEQYFGPGTRLTVT.